The sequence of this TCR beta chain was determined in a study of blood T cell repertoires in COVID-19. Overall study: Specimens from acute and convalescent COVID-19 originated in the United States, Italy and Spain. The cDNA or gDNA used as material had been derived from T cells, B-cell-depleted T cells, or PBMCs.

There are 12 residues in the CDR3. Germline CDR1 SEHNR, CDR2 FQNEAQ (reference sequence). The V end was cut by 3 bases, the J end by 5 bases, with 4 bases between. Per the original methods: Scientists estimated how many nucleated cells there were by amplifying reference gene primers. Here immunoSEQ multiplex PCR was the method, and the copy in TCRdb shows in-frame clones only, minus some. The DNA gave D and trimming, while V, J and clone size come from that table. The sample contains about 210,000 clones, around three quarters of which appear only once. Only a few counts were recorded for this clone. This sample includes further DNA sequences coding for the same CDR3.

Sequencing input: peripheral blood. The gene calls are TRBV7-9 and TRBJ2-2; no firm D call. This TCR was recovered from a woman in her 70s with acute or convalescent COVID-19. CDR3 DNA: TGTGCCAGCAGCTTCAAAACCGGGGAGCTGTTTTTT. Translated, it gives CASSFKTGELFF.